Below are 14 T cell receptor beta chains sequenced from a single sample in a study of regulatory and conventional T cells in RAG deficiency. Genomic DNA came from blood regulatory T cells gated CD4+ CD25-high CD127-low. The assay was immunoSEQ multiplex PCR, and TCRdb's table has in-frame clones only and misses some. The table has tens of thousands of clones, over 80% seen once; the top ten hold over 0.8%. The same specimen was also included in a second study, on regulatory T cells. Per that paper: The primer mix had 52 TRBV and 13 TRBJ primers.

The sample comprised Tregs sorted from blood. These receptors came from a human donor in good health.

The chain uses TRBV7-3 and TRBJ1-1; D not resolved. CDR1 and CDR2 (germline): SGHTA, FQGTGA. The CDR3 totals 12 residues. Trimming left V 6 bases short and J 1 base short, with 6 bases between. The CDR3 nucleotides are TGTGCCAGCAGGGCAGAGAACACTGAAGCTTTCTTT. Its protein is CASRAENTEAFF. Full variable domain (remainder filled in from reference TRBV7-3 and TRBJ1-1): GAGVSQTPSNKVTEKGKYVELRCDPISGHTALYWYRQSLGQGPEFLIYFQGTGAADDSGLPNDRFFAVRPEGSVSTLKIQRTERGDSAVYLCASRAENTEAFFGQGTRLTVV.

The CDR3 reads CASSYLTLPSGTEAFF. The CDR3 DNA is TGTGCCAGCAGTTACCTAACCCTACCTTCGGGAACTGAAGCTTTCTTT. The chain combines TRBV6-5 with TRBJ1-1, with D unresolved. Germline CDR1 MNHEY, CDR2 SVGAGI. V lost 2 bases to trimming and J lost 5 bases, with 18 bases between them. This CDR3 contains 16 residues.

The chain combines TRBV18 with TRBJ2-1; D gene uncertain. The CDR3 spans 13 residues. CDR1 is KGHSH and CDR2 is LQKENI in the germline V gene. V dropped 2 bases and J dropped 9 bases, with 11 bases sitting between them. The CDR3 sequence: CASSPFSGREQFF. CDR3 sequence (DNA): TGTGCCAGCTCACCATTTTCCGGGCGTGAGCAGTTCTTC.

This chain links TRBV25-1 with TRBJ1-6, with D maybe TRBD1 (5 bases). CDR3 length: 15 amino acids. Germline V gene sequence: CDR1 MGHDK, CDR2 SYGVNS. V lost 1 base and J 7 bases, leaving 11 bases between the germline ends. The chain's CDR3 is CASSELQGGNSPLHF. For the CDR3, the DNA is TGTGCCAGCAGTGAATTGCAGGGTGGGAATTCACCCCTCCACTTT. Drawing the rest from reference TRBV25-1 and TRBJ1-6, the complete variable domain is EADIYQTPRYLVIGTGKKITLECSQTMGHDKMYWYQQDPGMELHLIHYSYGVNSTEKGDLSSESTVSRIRTEHFPLTLESARPSHTSQYLCASSELQGGNSPLHFGNGTRLTVT.

The chain uses TRBV2 and TRBJ1-2, with 8 bases identical to TRBD1. V lost 6 bases to trimming and J lost 3 bases; unmatched junction nucleotides: 6. This CDR3 is 14 amino acids long. Germline lookup yields CDR1 SNHLY and CDR2 FYNNEI. This CDR3 reads CASRLTGVDYGYTF. CDR3 nucleotides: TGTGCCAGCAGGCTGACAGGGGTGGACTATGGCTACACCTTC.

This sequence joins TRBV7-8 and TRBJ1-1; a possible D gene is TRBD1 (6 bases). Germline CDR1 reads SGHVS; CDR2 reads FQNEAQ. CDR3 size: 16 residues. The V end was cut by 6 bases, the J end by 1 base, with 18 bases between. CDR3 DNA: TGTGCCAGCAGTCCCTCACAGGGAGAGGGGAACACTGAAGCTTTCTTT. Protein product: CASSPSQGEGNTEAFF.

This clone was picked up a small number of times. V is TRBV2 and J is TRBJ1-4; D might be TRBD1 (6 bases). CDR1 and CDR2 (germline): SNHLY, FYNNEI. V lost 5 bases, J lost 6 bases, and 13 bases lay in between. This CDR3 is 14 amino acids long. The CDR3 nucleotides read TGTGCCAGCAGTCGACAGGCACCGGATGAAAAACTGTTTTTT. Its translation is CASSRQAPDEKLFF.

J is TRBJ2-7 and V is TRBV6-5; 8 nucleotides agree with TRBD1. Germline lookup yields CDR1 MNHEY and CDR2 SVGAGI. With V trimmed by 6 bases and J by 5 bases, 6 bases remained unmatched. The CDR3 is 13 amino acids. The CDR3 loop reads CASSRQGFDEQYF. The CDR3 nucleotides read TGTGCCAGCAGCCGACAGGGGTTCGACGAGCAGTACTTC.

V usage is TRBV29-1 and J usage is TRBJ2-7; maybe TRBD1 (5 bases). V was pared by 4 bases and J by 6 bases, with 7 bases between. The CDR3 contains 10 residues. CDR1 and CDR2 (germline): SQVTM, ANQGSEA. CDR3: CSVGGAEQYF. The CDR3 DNA reads as TGCAGCGTTGGGGGCGCCGAGCAGTACTTC.

The V call is TRBV6-5, the J call TRBJ1-4; 7 bases fit TRBD1. The V segment lost 6 bases and the J segment 10 bases; nucleotides outside the gene matches: 11. Germline CDR1 MNHEY, CDR2 SVGAGI. The CDR3 runs 14 residues. The CDR3 loop reads CASSNDRDWGKLFF. CDR3 DNA sequence: TGTGCCAGCAGCAACGACAGGGATTGGGGAAAACTGTTTTTT.

The chain has TRBV15 and TRBJ1-2; D perhaps matches TRBD1 (5 bases). Germline-derived CDR1 and CDR2 are LNHNV and YYDKDF (reference sequence). The CDR3 is made up of 15 amino acids. Trimming took off 0 bases at V and 4 bases at J, with 12 bases between the two ends. The CDR3 reads CATSRDSVGGYGYTF. CDR3 coding DNA: TGTGCCACCAGCAGAGATTCGGTCGGGGGCTATGGCTACACCTTC.

The J gene is TRBJ1-1, the V gene TRBV18; D not resolved. V gave up 3 bases and J gave up 1 base, with 9 bases separating them. This CDR3 region has 14 residues. CDR1 is KGHSH and CDR2 is LQKENI in the germline V gene. In DNA, the CDR3 is TGTGCCAGCTCACCGCAAAAGGGGAACACTGAAGCTTTCTTT. Amino acid sequence: CASSPQKGNTEAFF.

V usage is TRBV7-9 and J usage is TRBJ1-1; 9 bases align to TRBD1. J lost 7 bases, V lost 6 bases, and 9 bases had no gene match. The CDR3 sequence is 14 residues long. Germline CDR1 and CDR2: SEHNR and FQNEAQ (reference sequence). CDR3 nucleotides: TGTGCCAGCAGGTCCGGACAGGGGAGAAGTGAAGCTTTCTTT. Amino acids: CASRSGQGRSEAFF. Full variable domain (remainder filled in from reference TRBV7-9 and TRBJ1-1): DTGVSQNPRHKITKRGQNVTFRCDPISEHNRLYWYRQTLGQGPEFLTYFQNEAQLEKSRLLSDRFSAERPKGSFSTLEIQRTEQGDSAMYLCASRSGQGRSEAFFGQGTRLTVV.

This clone appeared once. V gene TRBV30 combines with J gene TRBJ2-1, with D tentatively TRBD1 or TRBD2 (5 bases each). This CDR3 spans 12 amino acids. The V gene's germline CDR1 is GTSNPN and CDR2 SVGIG (reference sequence). V lost 1 base and J 11 bases, leaving 12 bases between the germline ends. CDR3 nucleotides: TGTGCCTGGAGTGGACTACCGGGACAGCAGTTCTTC. Translating it yields CAWSGLPGQQFF.